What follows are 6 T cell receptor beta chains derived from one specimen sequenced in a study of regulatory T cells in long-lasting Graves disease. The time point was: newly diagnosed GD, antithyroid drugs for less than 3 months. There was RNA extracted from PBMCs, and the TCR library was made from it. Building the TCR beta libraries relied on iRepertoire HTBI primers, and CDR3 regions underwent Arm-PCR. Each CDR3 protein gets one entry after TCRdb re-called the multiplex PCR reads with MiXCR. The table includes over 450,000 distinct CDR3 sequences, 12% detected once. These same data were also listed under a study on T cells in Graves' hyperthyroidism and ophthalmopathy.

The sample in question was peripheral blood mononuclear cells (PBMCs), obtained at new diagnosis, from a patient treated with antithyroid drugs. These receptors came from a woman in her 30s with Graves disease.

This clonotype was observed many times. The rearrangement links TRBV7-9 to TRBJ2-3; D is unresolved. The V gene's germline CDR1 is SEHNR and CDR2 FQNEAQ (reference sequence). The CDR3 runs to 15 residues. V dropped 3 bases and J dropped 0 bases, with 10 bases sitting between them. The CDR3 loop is CASSFIPTSTDTQYF. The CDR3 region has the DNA TGTGCCAGCAGCTTTATCCCAACTAGCACAGATACGCAGTATTTT.

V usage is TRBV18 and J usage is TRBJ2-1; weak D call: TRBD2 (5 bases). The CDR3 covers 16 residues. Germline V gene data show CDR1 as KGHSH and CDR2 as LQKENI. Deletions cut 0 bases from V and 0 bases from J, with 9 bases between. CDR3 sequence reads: CASSPPLGSSYNEQFF. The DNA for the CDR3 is TGTGCCAGCTCACCACCACTAGGGAGCTCCTACAATGAGCAGTTCTTC.

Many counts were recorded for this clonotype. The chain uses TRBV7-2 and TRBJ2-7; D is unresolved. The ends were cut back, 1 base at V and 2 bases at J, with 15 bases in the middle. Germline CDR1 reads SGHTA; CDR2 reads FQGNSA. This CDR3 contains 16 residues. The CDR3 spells CASSLGAGVETYEQYF. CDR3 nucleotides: TGTGCCAGCAGCTTAGGAGCCGGAGTAGAAACCTACGAGCAGTACTTC.

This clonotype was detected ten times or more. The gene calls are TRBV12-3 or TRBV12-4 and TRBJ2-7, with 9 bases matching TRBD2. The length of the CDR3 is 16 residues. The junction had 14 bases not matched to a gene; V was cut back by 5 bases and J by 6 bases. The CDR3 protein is CASSTLPRGGKSEQYF. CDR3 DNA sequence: TGTGCCAGCAGTACCCTACCGCGGGGGGGAAAAAGCGAGCAGTACTTC.

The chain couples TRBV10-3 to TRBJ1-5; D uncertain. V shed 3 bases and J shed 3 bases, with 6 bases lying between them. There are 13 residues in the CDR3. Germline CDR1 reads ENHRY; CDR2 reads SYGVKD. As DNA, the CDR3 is TGTGCCATCAGTGAACTCCTCAATCAGCCCCAGCATTTT. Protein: CAISELLNQPQHF.

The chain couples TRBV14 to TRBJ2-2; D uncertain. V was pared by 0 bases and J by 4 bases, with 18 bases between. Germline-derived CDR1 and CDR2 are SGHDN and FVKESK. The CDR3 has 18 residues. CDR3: CASSQDALPFPSTGELFF. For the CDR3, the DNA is TGTGCCAGCAGCCAAGACGCATTACCATTTCCAAGCACCGGGGAGCTGTTTTTT.